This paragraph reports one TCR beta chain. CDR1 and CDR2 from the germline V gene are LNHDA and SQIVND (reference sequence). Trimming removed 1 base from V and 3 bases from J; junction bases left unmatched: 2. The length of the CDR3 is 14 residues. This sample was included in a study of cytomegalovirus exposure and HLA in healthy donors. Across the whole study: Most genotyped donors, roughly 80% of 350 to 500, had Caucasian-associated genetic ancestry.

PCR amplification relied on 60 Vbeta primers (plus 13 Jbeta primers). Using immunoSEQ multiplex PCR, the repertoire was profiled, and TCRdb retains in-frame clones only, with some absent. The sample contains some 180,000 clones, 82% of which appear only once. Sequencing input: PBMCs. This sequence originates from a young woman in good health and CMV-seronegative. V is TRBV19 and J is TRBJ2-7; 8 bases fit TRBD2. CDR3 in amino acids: CASSIVGTSYEQYF. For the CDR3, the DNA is TGTGCCAGTAGTATAGTTGGGACTAGCTACGAGCAGTACTTC. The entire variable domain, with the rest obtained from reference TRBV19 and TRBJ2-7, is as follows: DGGITQSPKYLFRKEGQNVTLSCEQNLNHDAMYWYRQDPGQGLRLIYYSQIVNDFQKGDIAEGYSVSREKKESFPLTVTSAQKNPTAFYLCASSIVGTSYEQYFGPGTRLTVT.